The 5 T cell receptor beta chains below were found in one sample sequenced in a study of shared clonotypes between healthy human individuals. TCRdb's table, derived via immunoSEQ multiplex PCR, lists solely in-frame clones and lacks some. The sample includes a few hundred thousand clones, approximately 79% of them seen just once. Sample: memory CD4+ T cells sorted from blood. The subset: CD45RA-negative fraction. Receptors originate from a man aged 25 to 40 in good health.

V is TRBV9 and J is TRBJ2-7; 14 nucleotides match TRBD2. Trimming took 4 bases from V and 3 from J; bases not matched to a gene: 9. Per germline, CDR1 SGDLS and CDR2 YYNGEE. There are 17 residues in the CDR3. DNA of the CDR3: TGTGCCAGCAGCTCAGGACTAGCGGGAGGTAAAAACTACGAGCAGTACTTC. Protein: CASSSGLAGGKNYEQYF.

This clone was recorded many times. The chain couples TRBV7-2 to TRBJ1-2; D is unresolved. The CDR3 length is 13 residues. CDR1 and CDR2 from the germline V gene are SGHTA and FQGNSA. V lost 5 bases and J 6 bases, leaving 13 bases between the germline ends. The CDR3 spells CASSPAGINGYTF. The CDR3 DNA reads TGTGCCAGCAGCCCCGCCGGAATCAATGGCTACACCTTC.

The chain recombines TRBV11-3 with TRBJ2-3, with 7 bases identical to TRBD2. The CDR3 length is 15 residues. Per germline, CDR1 SGHNT and CDR2 YENEEA. V was pared by 4 bases and J by 0 bases, with 4 bases of the junction left unmatched. Written as DNA, the CDR3 is TGTGCCAGCAGCTCCACTAGCGTCAGCACAGATACGCAGTATTTT. Its translation is CASSSTSVSTDTQYF.

This clone was found many times. The chain is built from TRBV4-3 and TRBJ1-6; TRBD1 matches 12 bases. This CDR3 is built from 16 residues. CDR1 LGHNA and CDR2 YSLEER come from the germline V gene. J lost 9 bases, V lost 0 bases, and 3 bases had no gene match. The CDR3 DNA follows: TGCGCCAGCAGCCAAGATAGGGACAGGGGGCGTTCACCCCTCCACTTT. Translated: CASSQDRDRGRSPLHF.

The V call is TRBV6-6, the J call TRBJ1-1; possible D gene TRBD1, 5 bases. CDR1 is MNHNY, CDR2 SVGAGI, per germline (reference sequence). This CDR3 contains 13 residues. The germline V and J ends were trimmed by 5 bases and 0 bases, with 7 bases remaining between them. DNA of the CDR3: TGTGCCAGCAGTGACAGTTTGAACACTGAAGCTTTCTTT. Translating it yields CASSDSLNTEAFF.